A single TCR beta chain is shown here with its context. The antigen is unknown. The junction departs from germline at one end; a sequencing error may be responsible. Using RNA template, CDR3s of TCR alpha and beta were amplified with iRepertoire arm-PCR. TCRdb re-derived calls from the multiplex PCR reads in MiXCR, one entry per CDR3 protein. The top ten hold around 20% of the sample, which has about 190,000 distinct CDR3 sequences, around 32% seen once. The data derive from a study of glioma-infiltrating T cells. Whole-study findings and limits: Above-expected tissue-blood divergence occurred in all gliomas, most in low-grade ones. Very few CDR3 sequences were shared between tissue and blood.

Germline V gene lookup returns CDR1 LGHDT and CDR2 YNNKEL (reference sequence). The CDR3 is 14 amino acids. The TCR comes from a human donor with low-grade glioma or glioblastoma, undergoing nonglioma brain surgery, or in good health (not recorded which). The sequencing input was glioma tissue, nonneoplastic brain tissue, or PBMCs (not recorded which). This rearrangement joins TRBV3-1 to TRBJ1-2; unclear D gene. This CDR3 is CASRINPPSRGYTF. CDR3 in DNA: TGCGCCAGCAGAATAAACCCTCCGTCGAGGGGCTACACCTTC.